This TCR beta chain was obtained from a study of radiation and T cells in renal cell carcinoma (dated by TCRdb to about 2020). Study-level background: In total, 53 samples, comprising around 26 tumors and around 27 peripheral blood samples, were subjected to TCR beta sequencing. The final blood draw was performed at 4 weeks after radiation, at the same time as nephrectomy. A total of roughly 4 million unique CDR3 nucleotide sequences, encoding roughly 2.7 million unique CDR3 amino acid sequences, were found across all 55 or so samples. Here is what the overall study found, with its caveats: With a single-armed trial design, the study had no way to address how radiation dose or scheduling affects the TCR repertoire. Top tumor clonotypes rose in blood from baseline to 2 weeks post-radiation, then contracted by 4 weeks, suggesting transient expansion of tumor-resident clones. Changes in the blood repertoire were not tracked past 4 weeks after treatment. No pretreatment tumor biopsies were available, so the baseline intratumoral presence of clonotypes could not be determined.

TCR beta libraries were generated from genomic DNA with the immunoSEQ kit, following the manufacturer's recommendations. To prepare the libraries, a first multiplex PCR with proprietary primers was run, followed by a second PCR that added unique barcodes, and a bead cleanup was done after each round. A kit-provided positive control reaction and a negative control reaction were included in every sample batch. The final libraries were assessed on an Agilent 4200 TapeStation D1000 ScreenTape, pooled by volume, and quantified by qPCR. An Illumina NextSeq500 fitted with a MidOutput 150-cycle cartridge performed the sequencing, running 156 Read1 cycles and 15 Index1 cycles with the kit's custom primers. The pooled library was loaded at approximately 1 pM with an approximately 20% PhiX control spike-in. As for how the authors treated the data: Vendor-processed data were analyzed in R, and a clonotype was defined as all T cells sharing the same CDR3 nucleotide sequence. In the clone abundance analyses, frequencies in each sample were normalized to that sample's 10,000 most abundant clones. Before analysis, public T cell clones were removed, and these numbered fewer than six per sample on average. A difference in abundance of at least 32-fold between compartments was used to define tumor-enriched and baseline blood-enriched clonotypes. Clonotypes expanded or contracted between blood time points were identified with a beta-binomial differential abundance model. Tumor-blood repertoire similarity was measured with the Baroni-Urbani and Buser coefficient, and group comparisons used two-tailed Wilcoxon tests in R. The source is immuneACCESS, and TCRdb retained only in-frame sequences with V and J called. Part of the clones is not carried over; for the studies checked, unresolved V genes explain less than half of this, and the remainder is unexplained. Clone size and V and J calls were adopted from that table, with D and trimming inferred from the DNA. The sample includes approximately 80,000 clones, with roughly nine tenths observed a single time. The leading ten clones occupy over 5.5% of the sample.

The CDR3, from cysteine to phenylalanine, totals 13 residues. Only the CDR3 region is kept as DNA, spanning 39 bases read in frame from base 1. CDR1 and CDR2 are drawn from the germline V gene: SGDLS, YYNGEE. The junction carries 7 bases between V and J, which are trimmed by 3 bases and 2 bases respectively. As concerns this clone: Its antigen is currently not known. Base qualities are not recorded, but no much larger clone differs from it by a single base.

The time point label, as the study defines it: blood 4 weeks post-SBRT, at nephrectomy. The meaning of the sample's treatment or condition label: 15 Gy SBRT to primary tumor, nephrectomy 4 weeks later. The samples were obtained from a clinical trial, where primary renal cell carcinomas were treated with 15 Gy stereotactic body radiation therapy and then removed by nephrectomy 4 weeks afterward. Serial peripheral blood from radiation-treated patients was sampled at baseline, 2 weeks and 4 weeks after SBRT to track tumor-enriched clonotypes. Every patient's renal cell carcinoma showed clear cell pathology. The QIAamp DNA Blood Mini Kit (Qiagen) was used to prepare genomic DNA for TCR sequencing. The analyses included just those samples that passed every quality control check.

The rearrangement combines TRBV9 with TRBJ2-3, and possibly TRBD1, on 5 matching bases. This sequence was found in a woman in her seventies with renal cell carcinoma. This sample comprised blood, obtained from a patient whose treatment included radiotherapy and nephrectomy. CDR3 protein: CASSARDTDTQYF. The DNA sequence follows: TGTGCCAGCAGCGCCAGGGACACAGATACGCAGTATTTT.